Listed below are T cell receptor beta chains from one sample, sequenced in a study of regulatory T cells in long-lasting Graves disease. In TCRdb, the multiplex PCR reads were re-called with MiXCR into one record per CDR3 protein. The sample includes approximately 540,000 distinct CDR3 sequences, about 12% of them seen just once. This same sample was also part of a study on T cells in Graves' hyperthyroidism and ophthalmopathy.

Sample: peripheral blood mononuclear cells (PBMCs), taken at new diagnosis, from a patient treated with antithyroid drugs. The receptors shown here come from a woman aged 25-40 years with Graves disease. The CDR3 runs from the conserved cysteine through the conserved F or W. The D gene is left open where the match is weak. Clone sizes are given selectively: once, few, many, or a class where the clone is expanded.

d_call	v_call	clone_size	cdr3_aa
.	TRBV6-2/TRBV6-3	many	CASSYSLLSDTSSYNSPLHF
.	TRBV6-5	.	CASSYARGGDTQYF
.	TRBV20-1	many	CSANPHWTEAFF
TRBD2	TRBV3-1	many	CASSSRLAGDVSNEQFF
.	TRBV2	many	CASMDSANYEQYF
.	TRBV2	many	CASRARQGNTIYF
.	TRBV28	many	CASRNPNTEAFF
TRBD2	TRBV7-9	.	CASTDRTSANEQFF
.	TRBV25-1	many	CASSESRDKAYNSPLHF
TRBD2	TRBV29-1	many	CSVEGLAGGREQYF
TRBD2	TRBV7-9	.	CASSPGTSGRPPRETQYF
TRBD2	TRBV20-1	many	CSARQGLEGDEQFF
.	TRBV11-2	many	CASSLRDPKGETQYF
.	TRBV20-1	.	CSARDGPLDSYEQYF
TRBD1	TRBV11-3	many	CASSPGTGGLLETQYF
TRBD1	TRBV5-6	few	CASSSDRVWNEQFF
.	TRBV7-9	few	CASSLTGFTNEKLFF
.	TRBV24-1	few	CATSGVRGRTDTQYF
TRBD2	TRBV6-1	many	CASRPSGGTGELFF
.	TRBV28	many	CASSLPGYGGYTF
.	TRBV7-9	many	CASSLEGERTDTQYF
.	TRBV6-5	few	CASSYWVGTEAFF